Here is one T cell receptor (beta chain) with its context. TCRdb re-called the RT-PCR reads through MiXCR, storing one row per CDR3 protein. The data contain over 350,000 distinct CDR3 sequences, 16% of them seen just once; the ten biggest clones take up less than 8.5%. The data stem from a study of patients and donors after allogeneic stem cell transplantation. Germline V lookup: CDR1 SGHTA, CDR2 FQGTGA. This CDR3 region has 13 residues. Trimming took off 6 bases at V and 4 bases at J, with 11 bases between the two ends. The sequencing input was blood, either unsorted or a sorted T cell fraction (not recorded which). The chain has TRBV7-3 and TRBJ2-3; tentatively, D is TRBD2 (5 bases). The source of this sequence is a human donor who was either an allogeneic HSCT recipient or a stem cell or donor lymphocyte infusion donor (not recorded which). It is not recorded whose cells these are; they may come from a transplant donor. The CDR3 DNA reads TGTGCCAGCAGTCCTACTAGGTCAGATACGCAGTATTTT. This encodes CASSPTRSDTQYF.